This section outlines one TCR beta chain sequence together with its context. The sample comes from a study of control samples from healthy donors and cancer patients. CDR1 and CDR2 from the germline V gene are LNHDA and SQIVND (reference sequence). Trimming pared 6 bases from V and 3 bases from J, leaving 14 bases between. The CDR3 consists of 14 residues. This table comes from immunoSEQ multiplex PCR, and its TCRdb copy is limited to in-frame clones, with some not included. The sample lists over 75,000 clones, 91% occurring once. The source of this sequence is a man younger than 45 in good health. V is TRBV19 and J is TRBJ1-1, with D possibly TRBD1 on 5 matching bases. Sample: blood. This chain's CDR3 is CASRWWGSDTEAFF. In DNA, the CDR3 is TGTGCCAGTAGATGGTGGGGGTCGGACACTGAAGCTTTCTTT.